The rows below give T cell receptor beta chains drawn from one sample of a study of T cell responses to AZD1222 COVID-19 vaccine. Here immunoSEQ multiplex PCR was the method, and the copy in TCRdb shows in-frame clones only, minus some. Of fewer than 150,000 clones listed, roughly nine tenths are singletons. This specimen was peripheral blood, taken 28 days after the second AZD1222 dose. The receptors come from an adult who received the AZD1222 COVID-19 vaccine. Both conserved end residues are part of each CDR3. D genes are given only for firm matches. Clone size is stated in some rows and not others, as once, few, many or a class when expanded.

TRBV5-1	TRBJ2-1	.	.	TGCGCCAGCAGCTTGCAAGAAAGTAGAAATGAGCAGTTCTTC	CASSLQESRNEQFF
TRBV30	TRBJ1-3	.	.	TGTGCCTGCGGGGGGCCTAAAGACACCATATATTTT	CACGGPKDTIYF
TRBV7-9	TRBJ1-6	.	.	TGTGCCAGCAGCTTAGGCAGAGATTTCTATAATTCACCCCTCCACTTT	CASSLGRDFYNSPLHF
TRBV6-1	TRBJ1-6	.	TRBD1	TGTGCCAGCAGTGACTTAATGACAGGGACGGATTCACCCCTCCACTTT	CASSDLMTGTDSPLHF
TRBV28	TRBJ1-5	.	.	TGTGCCAGCAGCCCCCGGGGAGGTCAGCCCCAGCATTTT	CASSPRGGQPQHF
TRBV5-6	TRBJ1-2	.	.	TGTGCCAGCAGCTTGATGCAGACTAACTATGGCTACACCTTC	CASSLMQTNYGYTF
TRBV7-8	TRBJ2-2	.	TRBD2	TGTGCCAGCAGCCATTCAGTAGCGGGAGCGAACACCGGGGAGCTGTTTTTT	CASSHSVAGANTGELFF
TRBV2	TRBJ1-3	.	.	TGTGCCAGCAGTCCTTACGGGACCTCTGGAAACACCATATATTTT	CASSPYGTSGNTIYF
TRBV2	TRBJ1-6	once	TRBD1	TGTGCCAGTTTGGGACAGAGCTCCTATAATTCACCCCTCCACTTT	CASLGQSSYNSPLHF
TRBV6-5	TRBJ1-1	.	TRBD1	TGTGCCAGCAGTCCCCCGGGACAGGCGAACACTGAAGCTTTCTTT	CASSPPGQANTEAFF
TRBV6-1	TRBJ1-2	.	.	TGTGCCAGCAGTGAATCCCGAGGTGGGCCTTCCTATGGCTACACCTTC	CASSESRGGPSYGYTF
TRBV11-2	TRBJ1-6	.	.	TGTGCCAGCAGCCAAACGGGGGGTTCCTATAATTCACCCCTCCACTTT	CASSQTGGSYNSPLHF
TRBV9	TRBJ1-1	.	.	TGTGCCAGCAGCGCCCCCTCCGGGGGGAGAACTGAAGCTTTCTTT	CASSAPSGGRTEAFF
TRBV27	TRBJ1-1	.	.	TGTGCCACCAGGCCTATCGATAAGGGCTACGGCACTGAAGCTTTCTTT	CATRPIDKGYGTEAFF
TRBV3-1/TRBV3-2	TRBJ2-2	.	.	TGTGCCAGCAGCCAAAACGGGCTGAACACCGGGGAGCTGTTTTTT	CASSQNGLNTGELFF
TRBV6-6	TRBJ2-1	once	.	TGTGCCAGCAGTCCCGGGCCGATCGATGAGCAGTTCTTC	CASSPGPIDEQFF
TRBV21-1	TRBJ2-2	.	.	TGTGCCAGCAGCAACGGCAGGGGTGGGTGCACCGGGGAGCTGTTTTTT	CASSNGRGGCTGELFF
TRBV6-2/TRBV6-3	TRBJ1-5	.	.	TGTGCCAGCAGTTCCCCGCCCGGGTACTATAGCAATCAGCCCCAGCATTTT	CASSSPPGYYSNQPQHF
TRBV14	TRBJ2-7	.	.	TGTGCCAGCAGCCAAGTTGCCCGTTACGAGCAGTACTTC	CASSQVARYEQYF
TRBV3-1/TRBV3-2	TRBJ1-1	once	.	TGTGCCAGCAGCCAAGGGGGCAACACTGAAGCTTTCTTT	CASSQGGNTEAFF
TRBV7-2	TRBJ1-1	once	.	TGTGCCAGCAGCCGCCGGGGGGCGAACACTGAAGCTTTCTTT	CASSRRGANTEAFF
TRBV19	TRBJ1-5	.	.	TGTGCCAGTAGCTTCCAGACCAATCAGCCCCAGCATTTT	CASSFQTNQPQHF
TRBV7-8	TRBJ1-2	.	.	TGTGCCAGCAGCTTCGGGGACTATGGCTACACCTTC	CASSFGDYGYTF
TRBV15	TRBJ1-1	.	.	TGTGCCACCAGCAGAGGGGAGCCCATTGAAGCTTTCTTT	CATSRGEPIEAFF
TRBV19	TRBJ2-1	.	TRBD2	TGTGGCGTCGGGGGGAGGGCCAATGAGCAGTTCTTC	CGVGGRANEQFF
TRBV12-3/TRBV12-4	TRBJ1-1	.	.	TGTGCCAGCAGGACGGGGAACACTGAAGCTTTCTTT	CASRTGNTEAFF
TRBV21-1	TRBJ1-1	.	.	TGTGCCAGCAGCAAAGTTCCTTGGGTCTCTCAGAACACTGAAGCTTTCTTT	CASSKVPWVSQNTEAFF
TRBV7-8	TRBJ1-5	few	.	TGTGCCAGCAGCCCTGGGAGGGGGGGGCGCAATCAGCCCCAGCATTTT	CASSPGRGGRNQPQHF
TRBV13	TRBJ2-4	.	.	TGTGCCAGCAGCGCCCAGTGGAGCCTGGGGCCCATTCAGTACTTC	CASSAQWSLGPIQYF
TRBV2	TRBJ1-2	.	.	TGTGCCAGCAGTATAGGGGTGAGGGATGGCTACACCTTC	CASSIGVRDGYTF
TRBV6-4	TRBJ2-2	.	.	TGTGCCAGCAGCAGAGAGGGAGGAACCGGGGAGCTGTTTTTT	CASSREGGTGELFF
TRBV5-1	TRBJ1-1	once	.	TGCGCCAGCAGCTTGGCCGGGGCAGGTTCAACAACTGAAGCTTTCTTT	CASSLAGAGSTTEAFF
TRBV4-1	TRBJ2-1	.	.	TGCGCCAGCAGCCCCCTGGGGAATGAGCAGTTCTTC	CASSPLGNEQFF